The next 10 T cell receptor beta chains were all read from a single sample in a study of OX40 agonist ivuxolimab in advanced cancers. This table comes from immunoSEQ multiplex PCR, and its TCRdb copy is limited to in-frame clones, with some not included. Of under 70,000 clones listed, around 87% are singletons. Here the sequenced sample was CD4+ or CD8+ T cells sorted from blood, taken in a trial of the OX40 agonist ivuxolimab. The origin of the receptors is an adult with an advanced solid tumor such as melanoma, head and neck, liver or kidney cancer.

The chain recombines TRBV29-1 with TRBJ1-5; 7 bases are shared with TRBD1. V dropped 4 bases and J dropped 6; count of bases not matched to a gene: 6. There are 13 residues in the CDR3. Germline assignment: CDR1 SQVTM and CDR2 ANQGSEA. CDR3: CSVGQGTAQPQHF. The CDR3 DNA reads TGCAGCGTTGGACAGGGAACGGCTCAGCCCCAGCATTTT.

The chain has TRBV7-9 and TRBJ2-5; D remains ambiguous. The CDR3 runs to 14 residues. V was shortened by 1 base and J by 1 base, with 7 bases between the two germline ends. The germline V gene encodes CDR1 SEHNR and CDR2 FQNEAQ (reference sequence). CDR3 amino acids: CASSLDIFQETQYF. For the CDR3, the DNA is TGTGCCAGCAGCTTAGATATTTTCCAAGAGACCCAGTACTTC.

The chain joins TRBV5-6 to TRBJ2-7, with TRBD2 as a possible D gene (6 bases). The CDR3 has 16 amino acids. V was trimmed by 1 base and J by 0 bases, leaving 14 bases between them. Looked up from germline, CDR1 is SGHDT and CDR2 is YYEEEE. Here the CDR3 reads CASSLFLGGSSYEQYF. The CDR3 nucleotides read TGTGCCAGCAGCTTGTTCCTGGGGGGAAGCTCCTACGAGCAGTACTTC.

V is TRBV11-3 and J is TRBJ2-3, with TRBD2 identical over 11 bases. CDR1 SGHNT and CDR2 YENEEA come from the germline V gene. The CDR3 consists of 16 residues. V trimming: 4 bases; J trimming: 0 bases; junction bases outside the gene matches: 3. The CDR3 DNA reads as TGTGCCAGCAGCTCTCCTAGCGGGGGGAGCACAGATACGCAGTATTTT. Translated, it gives CASSSPSGGSTDTQYF.

About this clone: Other DNA sequences in this sample translate to the same CDR3. The CDR3 DNA follows: TGTGCCAGCAGCCGGACAGGGGAGGGAGAGACCCAGTACTTC. As protein: CASSRTGEGETQYF. The rearrangement links TRBV6-6 to TRBJ2-5; 9 bases are a match to TRBD1. The V gene end was trimmed by 6 bases and the J gene end by 4 bases; junction bases not matched to a gene: 6. Germline V gene lookup returns CDR1 MNHNY and CDR2 SVGAGI (reference sequence). The CDR3 has 14 residues.

The genes are TRBV9 and TRBJ1-2; D not resolved. The CDR3 is made up of 12 amino acids. V was cut by 4 bases and J by 8 bases, with 12 bases left in between. Germline V gene sequence: CDR1 SGDLS, CDR2 YYNGEE. This chain's CDR3 is CASSPPVQGYTF. In nucleotides, the CDR3 is TGTGCCAGCAGCCCTCCCGTTCAGGGCTACACCTTC.

V is TRBV5-4 and J is TRBJ2-1; maybe TRBD2 (5 bases). The germline V and J ends were trimmed by 0 bases and 5 bases, with 9 bases remaining between them. The CDR3 covers 14 residues. Germline CDR1 is SGHNT and CDR2 is YYREEE (reference sequence). In nucleotides, the CDR3 is TGTGCCAGCAGCTTGGCCCTAGCCAACAATGAGCAGTTCTTC. Translated, it gives CASSLALANNEQFF. Looking up the rest from reference TRBV5-4 and TRBJ2-1 gives the full variable domain: ETGVTQSPTHLIKTRGQQVTLRCSSQSGHNTVSWYQQALGQGPQFIFQYYREEENGRGNFPPRFSGLQFPNYSSELNVNALELDDSALYLCASSLALANNEQFFGPGTRLTVL.

The chain links TRBV6-5 to TRBJ1-4, with D maybe TRBD1 (6 bases). CDR1 and CDR2 (germline): MNHEY, SVGAGI. The length of the CDR3 is 15 residues. The germline V and J ends were trimmed by 9 bases and 10 bases, with 24 bases remaining between them. The DNA for the CDR3 is TGTGCCAGTACAACAGGGCATGAAGGATTAGCAAAACTGTTTTTT. This encodes CASTTGHEGLAKLFF.

The CDR3 DNA reads TGTGCCAGCATCCAAGACAGGGGAGATGGCTACACCTTC. It specifies CASIQDRGDGYTF. The rearrangement joins TRBV7-9 to TRBJ1-2, with 8 bases identical to TRBD1. Germline V gives CDR1 SEHNR, CDR2 FQNEAQ (reference sequence). The CDR3 length is 13 residues. V lost 7 bases, J lost 6 bases, and 7 bases stayed unmatched.

The genes are TRBV9 and TRBJ1-5; D is perhaps TRBD1 (6 bases). The germline gives CDR1 SGDLS, CDR2 YYNGEE. The CDR3 runs 14 residues. Deletions cut 3 bases from V and 5 bases from J, with 12 bases between. The CDR3 DNA follows: TGTGCCAGCAGCGCTTCCGGGGGCTATCAGCCCCAGCATTTT. Amino acids: CASSASGGYQPQHF.